The entry below gives a single TCR beta chain sequence along with its context. Its target is unknown. The DNA input per sorted-subset replicate PCR was around 200 ng, corresponding to 25,000 to 30,000 T cell genomes. Clones were read by immunoSEQ multiplex PCR, and TCRdb kept only the in-frame ones, dropping some. This sample has roughly 1,100,000 clones, with about 75% found just once. The record originates from a study of shared clonotypes between healthy human individuals. The germline V gene encodes CDR1 MNHEY and CDR2 SMNVEV (reference sequence). The CDR3 covers 20 residues. Germline trimming cut 0 bases from V and 5 bases from J; bases unmatched to any gene: 21. Study-wide findings and caveats: Relative to memory subsets, naive subsets generally showed larger estimated richness. Naive CD4 clonotypes overlapped across a few donors at about 5.2%.

V is TRBV27 and J is TRBJ1-2, with TRBD1 identical over 7 bases. The clonotype originates from a man between 18 and 29 years old in good health. Material for sequencing was memory CD4+ T cells sorted from blood. The subset here: CD45RA-negative fraction. The CDR3 is CASSLSIFPGQRGSKYGYTF. The CDR3 DNA sequence: TGTGCCAGCAGTTTATCGATTTTTCCGGGACAGAGGGGATCAAAATATGGCTACACCTTC.